These 21 T cell receptor beta chains were all obtained from the same sample, sequenced in a study of tumor and adjacent non-tumor tissue in lung cancer. TCRbeta libraries were built with three rounds of nested PCR, modified from ARM-PCR. One entry per CDR3 protein results from TCRdb running MiXCR on the multiplex PCR reads. The sample carries under 75,000 distinct CDR3 sequences, 65% to 75% recorded once. No cell sorting was done before RNA was extracted from the tissue. This non-tumor lung sample came from over 3 cm beyond the tumor edge. Sequenced: distant non-tumor lung tissue. These receptors were taken from a woman between 50 and 59 years old with non-small cell lung cancer.

Concerning this clonotype: One end of the junction does not line up with germline, which may come from a read error. This sequence joins TRBV6-6 and TRBJ2-6, with TRBD1 identical over 7 bases. The CDR3 has 17 residues. Germline CDR1 is MNHNY and CDR2 is SVGAGI (reference sequence). The CDR3 nucleotides read TGTGCCAGCACCCCGGGACAGCCGTTCTCTGAGGCCAACGTCGTGACTTTC. It translates to CASTPGQPFSEANVVTF.

Regarding this clonotype: The junction departs from germline at one end; a sequencing error may be responsible. The chain combines TRBV29-1 with TRBJ2-2, with D perhaps assigned TRBD1 or TRBD2 (5 bases each). Germline-derived CDR1 and CDR2 are SQVTM and ANQGSEA. The CDR3 is 14 amino acids. The CDR3 DNA follows: TGCAGCGTTGAATTGGATCACGGGGCCGGGGAGTTGTTTTTT. It encodes CSVELDHGAGELFF.

Concerning this clonotype: The junction shows a germline mismatch at one end, possibly a read error. The chain has TRBV10-3 and TRBJ2-7; D may be TRBD1 (5 bases). The DNA end lines up better with TRBJ2-1; the J call may be wrong. Germline CDR1 reads ENHRY; CDR2 reads SYGVKD. CDR3 size: 13 residues. The DNA of the CDR3 is TGTCCCATCAGCCAGACAGACTTCTACGAGCAGTTCTTC. It yields the protein CPISQTDFYEQFF.

Worth noting for this clonotype: This could be a read error, since a much larger clone is one nucleotide away. The chain combines TRBV6-6 with TRBJ1-6, with D unclear. Germline CDR1 reads MNHNY; CDR2 reads SVGAGI (reference sequence). The CDR3 is made up of 13 amino acids. Here the CDR3 reads CVSSYSNNSPLHF. DNA of the CDR3: TGTGTCAGCAGTTACTCGAATAATTCACCCCTCCACTTT.

This chain links TRBV29-1 with TRBJ2-7; D is unresolved. Germline values: CDR1 SQVTM, CDR2 ANQGSEA. CDR3 length: 14 amino acids. Trimming took 7 bases from V and 2 from J, leaving 18 bases between them. The CDR3 reads CSATLVTKPYEQYF. CDR3 nucleotides: TGCAGCGCAACCCTAGTGACGAAGCCCTACGAGCAGTACTTC.

For this clonotype: This clone may be a read error of a much larger clone one base away. The rearrangement joins TRBV11-2 to TRBJ2-2, with D perhaps TRBD2 (5 bases). CDR3 length: 13 residues. Germline V gene lookup returns CDR1 SGHAT and CDR2 FQNNGV. Written as DNA, the CDR3 is TGTGCCAGCACCTCCTTCGACACCGGGGAGCCGCTTTTT. Encoded protein: CASTSFDTGEPLF.

In DNA, the CDR3 is TGTGCCAGCAGTACCGGGACTAGCGGGAGAAGGGGTGTGACCCAGTACTTC. Protein product: CASSTGTSGRRGVTQYF. This chain joins TRBV28 and TRBJ2-5, with 14 bases lining up with TRBD2. CDR3 length equals 17 residues. V gave up 5 bases and J gave up 7 bases; unmatched junction bases: 12. Germline V lookup: CDR1 MDHEN, CDR2 SYDVKM.

Details on this clonotype: Compared with germline, one end of the junction differs, possibly owing to a read error. The genes are TRBV11-1 and TRBJ2-2, with 9 bases identical to TRBD1. This CDR3 region has 14 residues. Germline V gene sequence: CDR1 SGHAT, CDR2 FQDESV (reference sequence). The CDR3 loop reads CTSSPDRGTGELFF. For the CDR3, the DNA is TGTACCAGCAGCCCGGACAGGGGCACCGGGGAGCTGTTCTTT.

Note on this clonotype: One end of the junction does not line up with germline, which may come from a read error. This rearrangement joins TRBV11-2 to TRBJ2-6, with D tentatively TRBD2 (7 bases). Looked up from germline, CDR1 is SGHAT and CDR2 is FQNNGV. This CDR3 is built from 15 residues. The CDR3 sequence: CANSLGGAGASVLTF. Here the CDR3 DNA reads TGTGCCAACAGCTTAGGGGGGGCTGGGGCCAGCGTCCTGACTTTC.

On this clonotype itself: A much larger clone lies a single base off, so this may be a read error. The V call is TRBV29-1, the J call TRBJ2-7, with D tentatively TRBD1 or TRBD2 (5 bases each). This CDR3 is 14 amino acids long. V was pared by 4 bases and J by 5 bases, with 18 bases between. The germline V gene encodes CDR1 SQVTM and CDR2 ANQGSEA. The CDR3 here is CSVVAGLRRNEQYF. Here the CDR3 DNA reads TGCAGCGTTGTGGCAGGGCTAAGGAGGAACGAGCAGTACTTC.

The genes are TRBV5-4 and TRBJ2-6; D ambiguous. The germline V gene encodes CDR1 SGHNT and CDR2 YYREEE (reference sequence). V lost 4 bases to trimming and J lost 0 bases, with 14 bases between them. The CDR3 runs to 17 residues. The CDR3 DNA is TGTGCCAGCAGCCTAGATATCTACAGCTCTGGGGCCAACGTCCTGACTTTC. Its translation is CASSLDIYSSGANVLTF.

This clonotype was recorded a few times. A much larger clone differs from this one at a single base, so this may be a read error. In DNA, the CDR3 is TGCAGTGTTAGAAATAGCGGGCTACAGTTCTTC. Residues: CSVRNSGLQFF. The rearrangement joins TRBV20-1 to TRBJ2-1; TRBD2 aligns across 7 bases. The CDR3 contains 11 residues. In germline, CDR1 is DFQATT, CDR2 SNEGSKA (reference sequence).

This clonotype has at least ten counts. The chain couples TRBV6-2 or TRBV6-3 to TRBJ2-5, with a tentative D call TRBD2 (6 bases). Germline values: CDR1 MNHEY, CDR2 SVGEGT. The germline V and J ends were trimmed by 0 bases and 5 bases, with 13 bases remaining between them. The CDR3 extends over 15 amino acids. The DNA of the CDR3 is TGTGCCAGCAGTTACTCGACGGCTAGCGTCGAGACCCAGTACTTC. It encodes CASSYSTASVETQYF.

Notes on this clonotype: Possible read error: a much larger clone is one base away. The genes are TRBV12-3 or TRBV12-4 and TRBJ2-7; the match to TRBD1 covers 8 bases. The CDR3 totals 16 residues. V dropped 6 bases and J dropped 7; count of bases not matched to a gene: 17. The CDR3 spells CASSTRLLGQDGEQYF. The CDR3 DNA reads as TGTGCCAGCAGCACTAGGCTTCTGGGACAGGATGGAGAGCAGTACTTC.

As regards this clonotype: The junction departs from the called germline gene at one end, perhaps through a read error. The V call is TRBV6-2 or TRBV6-3, the J call TRBJ1-2; 9 bases align to TRBD1. The CDR3 runs to 14 residues. The V gene's germline CDR1 is MNHEY and CDR2 SVGEGT. CDR3 amino acids: CASSCGQGQDGYTF. CDR3 coding DNA: TGTGCCAGCAGCTGTGGACAGGGGCAGGATGGCTATACCTTC.

On this clonotype itself: This sequence may be a read error, since a much larger clone differs from it by one base. V gene TRBV6-1 combines with J gene TRBJ1-5; a weak D match, TRBD1 (5 bases). With the DNA end fitting TRBJ2-3 better, the J assignment may be wrong. This CDR3 comprises 16 residues. The germline V gene encodes CDR1 MNHNS and CDR2 SASEGT. The CDR3 DNA reads TGTGCCAGCAGGGATTGGCAGGGCTTCAGCAATCAGCCCCAGTATTTT. The encoded protein is CASRDWQGFSNQPQYF.

With respect to this clonotype: Given a much more abundant clone one base away, this may be a read error. The V and J genes are TRBV6-1 and TRBJ2-2; D not certain. There are 14 residues in the CDR3. The V gene's germline CDR1 is MNHNS and CDR2 SASEGT. With 4 bases removed from V and 4 bases from J, the gap between germline ends came to 10 bases. CDR3 sequence reads: CASSAETLTGELFF. CDR3 sequence (DNA): TGTGCCAGCAGTGCCGAAACCCTCACCGGGGAGCTGTTTTTT.

The J gene is TRBJ2-3, the V gene TRBV4-1; D ambiguous. The CDR3 covers 15 residues. V was trimmed by 0 bases and J by 1 base, leaving 8 bases between them. The V gene's germline CDR1 is MGHRA and CDR2 YSYEKL. As DNA, the CDR3 is TGCGCCAGCAGCCAAGATAAGCGAGGCACAGATACGCAGTATTTT. It is translated as CASSQDKRGTDTQYF.

Concerning this clonotype itself: At one boundary the junction diverges from the germline segment, which might be a read error. The genes are TRBV11-1 and TRBJ2-7, with a tentative D call TRBD2 (5 bases). The V gene's germline CDR1 is SGHAT and CDR2 FQDESV (reference sequence). This CDR3 is 15 amino acids long. CDR3 sequence (DNA): TGTGCCATCAGCCTCGTGGCAGCGGAAACCTACGAGCAGTACTTC. It is translated as CAISLVAAETYEQYF.

Note on this clonotype: Since no conserved phenylalanine or tryptophan closes the CDR3, a read error is the likely cause. Because the CDR3's place on the DNA is in doubt, the DNA is left out and the CDR3 is given as listed by TCRdb. This sequence joins TRBV12-1 and TRBJ2-7; TRBD2, the table's D call, lacks a check against the DNA. TRBV12-1 is tagged as a pseudogene. Inclusive of both ends, the CDR3 amounts to 16 amino acids. The CDR3 sequence: CASSPGLAGGTYEQYS.

This sequence joins TRBV4-3 and TRBJ2-3; maybe TRBD2 (5 bases). This CDR3 is 20 amino acids long. In germline, CDR1 is LGHNA, CDR2 YSLEER. The V and J ends lost 0 bases and 0 bases respectively, with 22 bases between them. The CDR3 DNA reads TGCGCCAGCAGCCAAGATCTTATAACTAGTGGGATGTCTAGCACAGATACGCAGTATTTT. Residues: CASSQDLITSGMSSTDTQYF.